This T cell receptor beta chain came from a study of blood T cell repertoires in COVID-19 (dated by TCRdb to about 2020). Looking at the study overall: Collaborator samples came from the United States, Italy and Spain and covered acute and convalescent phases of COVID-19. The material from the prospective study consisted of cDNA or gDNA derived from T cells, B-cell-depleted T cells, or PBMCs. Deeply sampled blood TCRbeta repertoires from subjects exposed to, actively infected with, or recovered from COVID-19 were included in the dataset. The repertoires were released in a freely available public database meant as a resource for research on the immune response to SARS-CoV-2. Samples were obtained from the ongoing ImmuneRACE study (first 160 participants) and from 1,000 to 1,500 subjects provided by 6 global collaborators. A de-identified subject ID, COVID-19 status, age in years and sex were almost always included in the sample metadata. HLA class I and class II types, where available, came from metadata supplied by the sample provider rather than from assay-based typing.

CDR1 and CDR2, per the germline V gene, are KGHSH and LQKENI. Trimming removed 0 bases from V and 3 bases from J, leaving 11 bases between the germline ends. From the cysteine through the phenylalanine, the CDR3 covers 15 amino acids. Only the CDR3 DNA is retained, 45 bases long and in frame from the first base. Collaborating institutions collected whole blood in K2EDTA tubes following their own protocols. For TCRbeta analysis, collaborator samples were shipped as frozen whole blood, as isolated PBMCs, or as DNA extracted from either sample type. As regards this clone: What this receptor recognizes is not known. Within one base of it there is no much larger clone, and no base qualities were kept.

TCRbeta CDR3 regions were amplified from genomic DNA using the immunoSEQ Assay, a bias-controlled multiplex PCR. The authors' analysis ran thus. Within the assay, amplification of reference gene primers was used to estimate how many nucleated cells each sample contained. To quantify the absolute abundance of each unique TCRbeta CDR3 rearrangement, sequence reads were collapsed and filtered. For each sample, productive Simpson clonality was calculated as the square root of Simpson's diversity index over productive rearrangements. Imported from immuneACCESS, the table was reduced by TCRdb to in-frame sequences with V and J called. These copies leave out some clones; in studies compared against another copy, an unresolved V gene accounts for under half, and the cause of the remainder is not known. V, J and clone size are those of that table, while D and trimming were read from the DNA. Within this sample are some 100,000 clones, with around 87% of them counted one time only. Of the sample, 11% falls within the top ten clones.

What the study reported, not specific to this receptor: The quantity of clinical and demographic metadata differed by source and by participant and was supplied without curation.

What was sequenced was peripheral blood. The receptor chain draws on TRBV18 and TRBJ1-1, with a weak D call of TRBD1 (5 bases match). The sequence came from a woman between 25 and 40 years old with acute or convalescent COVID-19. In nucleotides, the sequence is TGTGCCAGCTCACCACCGAATGGAGGGGACACTGAAGCTTTCTTT. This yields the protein CASSPPNGGDTEAFF.